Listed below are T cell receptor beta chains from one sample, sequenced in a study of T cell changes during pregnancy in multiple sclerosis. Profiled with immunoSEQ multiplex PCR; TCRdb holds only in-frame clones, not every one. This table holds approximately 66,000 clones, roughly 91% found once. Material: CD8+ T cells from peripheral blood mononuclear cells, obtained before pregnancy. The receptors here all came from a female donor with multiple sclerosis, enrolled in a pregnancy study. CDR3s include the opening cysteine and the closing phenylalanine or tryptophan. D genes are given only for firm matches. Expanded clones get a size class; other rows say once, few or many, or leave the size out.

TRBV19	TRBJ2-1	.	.	TGTGCCAGTAGTATAGTTACTAGATTTGATGGAGAGCAGTTCTTC	CASSIVTRFDGEQFF
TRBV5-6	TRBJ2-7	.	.	TGTGCCAGCAGCTTGTTCGGCGGGACTTACGAGCAGTACTTC	CASSLFGGTYEQYF
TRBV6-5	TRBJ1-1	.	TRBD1	TGTGCCAGCAGAACCGGGACAGGGGGCGACTGGAAAGCTTTCTTT	CASRTGTGGDWKAFF
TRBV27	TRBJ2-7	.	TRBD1	TGTGCCAGCAGTTTCGGGACAGGGGGCAGCGAGCAGTACTTC	CASSFGTGGSEQYF
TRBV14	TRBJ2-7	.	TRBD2	TGTGCCAGCAGCCAAGAGTGGGAGACTAGCGGCATCTCCTACGAGCAGTACTTC	CASSQEWETSGISYEQYF
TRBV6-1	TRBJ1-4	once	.	TGTGCCAGCAGTGAAGCCATCGCGGGGGGGGTCAGTGAAAAACTGTTTTTT	CASSEAIAGGVSEKLFF
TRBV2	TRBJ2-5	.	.	TGTGCCAGCAGTGAAATGGAGGGGCAGAGGCAGACCCAGTACTTC	CASSEMEGQRQTQYF
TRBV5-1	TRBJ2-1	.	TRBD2	TGCGCCAGCAGCTGGCCCCCTGGAGCGGGGGAACTATACAATGAGCAGTTCTTC	CASSWPPGAGELYNEQFF
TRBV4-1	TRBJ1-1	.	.	TGCGCCAGCAGCCAAGATTCCGCGGGGGCAGTAACTGAAGCTTTCTTT	CASSQDSAGAVTEAFF
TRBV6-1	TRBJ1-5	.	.	TGTGCCAGCAGTGAAGGCGGGGGCACTCAGCCCCAGCATTTT	CASSEGGGTQPQHF
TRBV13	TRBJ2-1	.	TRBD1	TGTGCCAGCAGCGGAGGACAGGGGGGCTACAATGAGCAGTTCTTC	CASSGGQGGYNEQFF
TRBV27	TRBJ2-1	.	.	TGTGCCAGCAGTTTATACAACTACAATGAGCAGTTCTTC	CASSLYNYNEQFF
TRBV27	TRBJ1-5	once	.	TGTGCCAGCAGTTACTCGTCCGGGCCCCAGCATTTT	CASSYSSGPQHF
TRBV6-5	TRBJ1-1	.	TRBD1	TGTGCCAGCAGTTACCAGGGGGAGATTGACACTGAAGCTTTCTTT	CASSYQGEIDTEAFF